A single sample is the source of the 32 T cell receptor beta chains below, sequenced in a study of OX40 agonist ivuxolimab in advanced cancers. Sequencing used immunoSEQ multiplex PCR; TCRdb keeps in-frame clones, though not all of them. The sample has more than 9,500 clones; roughly four fifths are singletons. The sample was CD4+ or CD8+ T cells sorted from blood, taken in a trial of the OX40 agonist ivuxolimab. These receptors were taken from an adult with an advanced solid tumor such as melanoma, head and neck, liver or kidney cancer.

The V call is TRBV7-2, the J call TRBJ2-3; 7 nucleotides agree with TRBD2. Germline V gene lookup returns CDR1 SGHTA and CDR2 FQGNSA. This CDR3 spans 17 amino acids. V was pared by 2 bases and J by 2 bases, with 10 bases of the junction left unmatched. The CDR3 bases are TGTGCCAGCAGCTTATCCCCCCCGGGGGGTCCCACAGATACGCAGTATTTT. Its protein is CASSLSPPGGPTDTQYF.

The V and J genes are TRBV14 and TRBJ2-3; no definite D call. Trimming left V 1 base short and J 4 bases short, with 3 bases between. In germline, CDR1 is SGHDN, CDR2 FVKESK. The CDR3 is 12 amino acids. The CDR3 DNA follows: TGTGCCAGCAGCCAAGTCGCAGATACGCAGTATTTT. As protein: CASSQVADTQYF.

This clone has a single count. The chain has TRBV27 and TRBJ2-1, with unresolved D. The CDR3 has 14 residues. Trimming took off 4 bases at V and 0 bases at J, with 7 bases between the two ends. Per the germline V gene, CDR1 is MNHEY and CDR2 is SMNVEV (reference sequence). The CDR3 sequence: CASSSISSYNEQFF. For the CDR3, the DNA is TGTGCCAGCAGTTCCATTAGCTCCTACAATGAGCAGTTCTTC.

J is TRBJ2-7 and V is TRBV5-1; no clear D gene. The CDR3 is made up of 11 amino acids. V was pared by 2 bases and J by 4 bases, with 4 bases between. Looked up from germline, CDR1 is SGHRS and CDR2 is YFSETQ. The DNA for the CDR3 is TGCGCCAGCAGCTTAGGTTACGAGCAGTACTTC. It yields the protein CASSLGYEQYF.

The genes are TRBV7-6 and TRBJ2-5; no clear D. The DNA end favors TRBJ2-7, so the J call may be wrong. Germline CDR1 SGHVS, CDR2 FNYEAQ. CDR3 length: 13 residues. Here the CDR3 reads CASSHSQVHEQYF. The CDR3 DNA reads TGTGCCAGCAGCCACTCCCAGGTGCACGAGCAGTACTTC.

This clone is labeled as medium-sized. The chain combines TRBV6-5 with TRBJ1-2, with D possibly TRBD1 on 6 matching bases. Germline V gene data show CDR1 as MNHEY and CDR2 as SVGAGI. Between the trimmed V and J ends, which lost 7 bases and 4 bases, there was a span of 16 bases. This CDR3 is built from 14 residues. As DNA, the CDR3 is TGTGCCAGCAACATAGGGGGTCCCTCCTATGGCTACACCTTC. Protein product: CASNIGGPSYGYTF.

The chain is built from TRBV10-3 and TRBJ2-7; TRBD2 matches at 7 bases. This CDR3 has 16 residues. V was clipped by 2 bases and J by 3 bases; unmatched bases: 10. The germline gives CDR1 ENHRY, CDR2 SYGVKD. The DNA of the CDR3 is TGTGCCATCAGTGAGAGAGCGGGACCACTTGTCTACGAGCAGTACTTC. Residues: CAISERAGPLVYEQYF.

The V call is TRBV19, the J call TRBJ2-3; D perhaps matches TRBD2 (5 bases). CDR1 and CDR2 (germline): LNHDA, SQIVND (reference sequence). V lost 6 bases to trimming and J lost 0 bases, with 13 bases between them. This CDR3 has 15 residues. The CDR3 sequence: CASRERLPSTDTQYF. The CDR3 nucleotides read TGTGCCAGTAGGGAACGACTACCGAGCACAGATACGCAGTATTTT.

CDR3 bases: TGCGCCAGCAGTCCCCGGAAGGACAGGGAGGAGCTCTACTATGGCTACACCTTC. Translating it yields CASSPRKDREELYYGYTF. The chain recombines TRBV23-1 with TRBJ1-2; 8 bases align to TRBD1. TRBV23-1 is classed as an ORF, of uncertain function. There are 18 residues in the CDR3. With 4 bases clipped from V and 3 bases from J, the junction kept 16 bases outside the gene matches.

This chain links TRBV2 with TRBJ2-7; 7 bases align to TRBD2. With 0 bases clipped from V and 3 bases from J, the junction kept 11 bases outside the gene matches. CDR3 length: 17 amino acids. Germline lookup yields CDR1 SNHLY and CDR2 FYNNEI. CDR3 DNA sequence: TGTGCCAGCAGTGAAGCGAGGGTAGCGGGTTACCACTACGAGCAGTACTTC. Translated, it gives CASSEARVAGYHYEQYF.

The V call is TRBV27, the J call TRBJ1-6, with 7 bases fitting TRBD1. CDR1 is MNHEY and CDR2 is SMNVEV in the germline V gene (reference sequence). This CDR3 has 16 amino acids. The V gene end was trimmed by 5 bases and the J gene end by 8 bases; junction bases not matched to a gene: 12. CDR3 bases: TGTGCCAGCAGTGAATGGGGATGGGACAGTTATTCACCCCTCCACTTT. Translating it yields CASSEWGWDSYSPLHF.

This sequence joins TRBV11-1 and TRBJ1-1, with D perhaps TRBD1 (6 bases). This CDR3 region has 13 residues. Trimming left V 2 bases short and J 6 bases short, with 10 bases between. Germline loops: CDR1 SGHAT, CDR2 FQDESV (reference sequence). CDR3 nucleotide sequence: TGTGCCAGCAGCTTATTCAGGGGTGCTGAAGCTTTCTTT. Residues: CASSLFRGAEAFF.

The genes are TRBV7-9 and TRBJ1-3; perhaps TRBD1 as D (5 bases). Germline CDR1 is SEHNR and CDR2 is FQNEAQ (reference sequence). The CDR3 consists of 14 residues. V was shortened by 5 bases and J by 2 bases, with 10 bases between the two germline ends. CDR3 protein: CASSPRVAGNTIYF. In DNA, the CDR3 is TGTGCCAGCAGCCCCAGGGTGGCTGGAAACACCATATATTTT. Based on the CDR3 plus reference TRBV7-9 and TRBJ1-3, the full variable domain is DTGVSQNPRHKITKRGQNVTFRCDPISEHNRLYWYRQTLGQGPEFLTYFQNEAQLEKSRLLSDRFSAERPKGSFSTLEIQRTEQGDSAMYLCASSPRVAGNTIYFGEGSWLTVV.

This chain uses TRBV5-4 with TRBJ1-4; no clear D gene. The CDR3 is 17 residues long. With 7 bases removed from V and 0 bases from J, the gap between germline ends came to 19 bases. CDR1 is SGHNT and CDR2 is YYREEE in the germline V gene (reference sequence). As DNA, the CDR3 is TGTGCCAGCCAACTTTTGGGTCCTGCTGCAACTAATGAAAAACTGTTTTTT. Amino acid sequence: CASQLLGPAATNEKLFF.

CDR3 region: CASSPPSSGYYNEQFF. Written as DNA, the CDR3 is TGTGCCAGCTCACCACCGTCTTCAGGGTACTACAATGAGCAGTTCTTC. The chain links TRBV18 to TRBJ2-1; maybe TRBD1 (5 bases). The germline CDR1 and CDR2 sequences are KGHSH and LQKENI. The V end lost 0 bases, the J end lost 3 bases, and 12 bases lay between the germline ends. The CDR3 consists of 16 residues.

V and J are TRBV6-4 and TRBJ2-3, with unresolved D. The ends were cut back, 5 bases at V and 2 bases at J, with 8 bases in the middle. This CDR3 contains 13 residues. Germline loops: CDR1 MRHNA, CDR2 SNTAGT. The CDR3 is CASSPRITDTQYF. DNA of the CDR3: TGTGCCAGCAGTCCCCGGATCACAGATACGCAGTATTTT.

V is TRBV30 and J is TRBJ1-1; D not resolved. The CDR3 extends over 12 amino acids. Germline CDR1 reads GTSNPN; CDR2 reads SVGIG (reference sequence). Trimming removed 3 bases from V and 6 bases from J, with 11 bases in between. CDR3 residues: CAWRVEASEAFF. The CDR3 DNA sequence: TGTGCCTGGAGAGTCGAGGCATCTGAAGCTTTCTTT.

The chain combines TRBV7-9 with TRBJ2-5; TRBD2 matches at 12 bases. The germline CDR1 and CDR2 sequences are SEHNR and FQNEAQ (reference sequence). This CDR3 contains 15 residues. V shed 5 bases and J 5 bases; nucleotides not matched to a gene: 6. The CDR3, as DNA: TGTGCCAGCAGCCCCCGACTAGCGGGAGTGGAGACCCAGTACTTC. Protein sequence: CASSPRLAGVETQYF.

The CDR3, as DNA: TGCGCCAGCAGTGAGGAATTTGGTGGGGAGGGTACGCAGTATTTT. Translating gives CASSEEFGGEGTQYF. The rearrangement joins TRBV10-1 to TRBJ2-3; 7 bases are a match to TRBD2. J gave up 8 bases and V 2 bases, and 10 bases lay outside the gene matches. Germline V gene lookup returns CDR1 WNHNN and CDR2 SYGVQD (reference sequence). The CDR3 runs 15 residues.

The chain recombines TRBV7-8 with TRBJ2-5, with 9 bases matching TRBD1. Germline V gene lookup returns CDR1 SGHVS and CDR2 FQNEAQ. With V trimmed by 1 base and J by 1 base, 10 bases remained unmatched. The CDR3 has 18 residues. The CDR3 reads CASSLVGRGQGVQETQYF. The CDR3 DNA is TGTGCCAGCAGCTTAGTGGGACGGGGACAGGGTGTCCAAGAGACCCAGTACTTC.

The chain couples TRBV7-3 to TRBJ2-1, with D tentatively TRBD1 (6 bases). The CDR3 consists of 14 residues. Per germline, CDR1 SGHTA and CDR2 FQGTGA. V gave up 4 bases and J gave up 1 base, with 8 bases separating them. The CDR3 spells CASSSGTSYNEQFF. The CDR3 DNA reads as TGTGCCAGCAGCTCAGGGACATCCTACAATGAGCAGTTCTTC.

The CDR3, as DNA: TGTGCCAGTAGTATAGACATCGGACAGACTAGGAACACCGGGGAGCTGTTTTTT. Translated: CASSIDIGQTRNTGELFF. The chain couples TRBV19 to TRBJ2-2, with D possibly called TRBD1 or TRBD2 (6 bases each). The length of the CDR3 is 18 residues. The V end lost 0 bases, the J end lost 1 base, and 15 bases lay between the germline ends. From germline, CDR1 is LNHDA and CDR2 SQIVND (reference sequence).

The V gene is TRBV11-3, the J gene TRBJ1-1; TRBD1 matches 9 bases. Germline CDR1 reads SGHNT; CDR2 reads YENEEA. Trimming cost V 7 bases and J 6 bases; bases outside gene matches: 9. The CDR3 is 14 amino acids. The CDR3 protein is CASKNRGQNSEAFF. The CDR3 DNA sequence: TGTGCCAGCAAAAACAGGGGGCAAAATTCTGAAGCTTTCTTT.

The V and J genes are TRBV28 and TRBJ2-3; 8 nucleotides match TRBD2. V lost 6 bases, J lost 3 bases, and 5 bases stayed unmatched. This CDR3 is built from 14 residues. Germline V CDR1 and CDR2: MDHEN, SYDVKM. CDR3 coding DNA: TGTGCCAGCAGCCCAAGCGGGGGTACAGATACGCAGTATTTT. It translates to CASSPSGGTDTQYF. The variable domain in full, completed from reference TRBV28 and TRBJ2-3, reads DVKVTQSSRYLVKRTGEKVFLECVQDMDHENMFWYRQDPGLGLRLIYFSYDVKMKEKGDIPEGYSVSREKKERFSLILESASTNQTSMYLCASSPSGGTDTQYFGPGTRLTVL.

To note about this clone: A read error may produce the germline difference seen at one junction end. The rearrangement uses TRBV7-9 and TRBJ2-1; 7 bases agree with TRBD2. From germline, CDR1 is SEHNR and CDR2 FQNEAQ (reference sequence). The CDR3 loop spans 17 amino acids. CDR3 nucleotide sequence: TGTGCCAGCGGCTTGCCAAGAGCGGGGAGCTCCTACAATGAGCAGTTCTTC. The encoded protein is CASGLPRAGSSYNEQFF. Filled out from reference TRBV7-9 and TRBJ2-1, the complete variable domain reads DTGVSQNPRHKITKRGQNVTFRCDPISEHNRLYWYRQTLGQGPEFLTYFQNEAQLEKSRLLSDRFSAERPKGSFSTLEIQRTEQGDSAMYLCASGLPRAGSSYNEQFFGPGTRLTVL.

The chain combines TRBV5-5 with TRBJ2-7, with D maybe TRBD1 (5 bases). The CDR3 covers 14 residues. The V and J ends lost 2 bases and 2 bases respectively, with 11 bases between them. Looked up from germline, CDR1 is SGHKS and CDR2 is YYEKEE (reference sequence). The CDR3 region is CASSFPGSAYEQYF. CDR3 sequence (DNA): TGTGCCAGCAGCTTTCCAGGGTCTGCCTACGAGCAGTACTTC.

The gene calls are TRBV27 and TRBJ2-1, with D tentatively TRBD1 (6 bases). Germline V lookup: CDR1 MNHEY, CDR2 SMNVEV (reference sequence). This CDR3 has 14 residues. Trimming removed 8 bases at V and 5 bases at J, with 16 bases between. The CDR3 nucleotides are TGTGCCAGCCGAGGGGGTAACCAGGACAATGAGCAGTTCTTC. Translating gives CASRGGNQDNEQFF.

V usage is TRBV27 and J usage is TRBJ2-1; D is possibly TRBD2 (6 bases). CDR3 length: 13 residues. V dropped 3 bases and J dropped 5 bases, with 8 bases sitting between them. The germline V gene has CDR1 MNHEY and CDR2 SMNVEV (reference sequence). Here the CDR3 reads CASSLGLNNEQFF. CDR3 coding DNA: TGTGCCAGCAGTTTGGGACTTAACAATGAGCAGTTCTTC.

The rearrangement uses TRBV4-1 and TRBJ1-2; possibly TRBD1 for D (5 bases). V dropped 8 bases and J dropped 1 base, with 8 bases sitting between them. From germline, CDR1 is MGHRA and CDR2 YSYEKL. The CDR3 runs 12 residues. CDR3 sequence (DNA): TGCGCCAGCGAGGGGATTAACTATGGCTACACCTTC. This sequence encodes CASEGINYGYTF.

Points on this clone: With a much larger clone just one base away, this may be a read error. Other DNA sequences in this sample translate to the same CDR3. The chain combines TRBV6-1 with TRBJ2-1; 8 positions agree with TRBD2. The germline V gene encodes CDR1 MNHNS and CDR2 SASEGT. With 4 bases clipped from V and 9 bases from J, the junction kept 11 bases outside the gene matches. The CDR3 has 15 residues. CDR3 nucleotides: TGTGCCAGCAGTGGAACTAGCGGAGGGGCCAGTGAGCAGTTCTTC. It is translated as CASSGTSGGASEQFF.

The genes are TRBV5-4 and TRBJ2-5; TRBD2 matches at 13 bases. Trimming removed 4 bases from V and 1 base from J; junction bases left unmatched: 4. This CDR3 has 16 amino acids. Germline loops: CDR1 SGHNT, CDR2 YYREEE (reference sequence). The CDR3 reads CASSTGTSGIQETQYF. CDR3 DNA: TGTGCCAGCAGCACCGGGACTAGCGGGATCCAAGAGACCCAGTACTTC.

The gene calls are TRBV21-1 and TRBJ2-1. TRBV21-1 is a listed pseudogene. The CDR3 is 12 residues long. Here the CDR3 DNA reads TGTGCCAGCAGCAAATCCTACAATGAGCAGTTCTTC. This gives the protein CASSKSYNEQFF.